Listed here are 20 T cell receptor beta chains from one sample, sequenced in a study of blood T cell repertoires in COVID-19. Profiling relied on immunoSEQ multiplex PCR, and the TCRdb table lists in-frame clones only, not all of them. The sample has some 200,000 clones, 84% seen once. The sample consisted of peripheral blood. Receptor source: a woman older than 75 with COVID-19, enrolled during active disease.

This clone was seen more than once but under ten times. The CDR3, as DNA: TGTGCCAGCAGTCCTCGGACAGGGGGCCAGAGTTCACCCCTCCACTTT. Its protein is CASSPRTGGQSSPLHF. This chain connects TRBV28 to TRBJ1-6; the match to TRBD1 covers 11 bases. The CDR3 has 16 amino acids. Germline V lookup: CDR1 MDHEN, CDR2 SYDVKM. Trimming took 5 bases from V and 9 from J; bases not matched to a gene: 9.

The V and J genes are TRBV30 and TRBJ1-4; D gene ambiguous. This CDR3 is 11 amino acids long. Trimming took 3 bases from V and 7 from J, leaving 6 bases between them. The germline V gene encodes CDR1 GTSNPN and CDR2 SVGIG (reference sequence). The CDR3 reads CAWRRAEKLFF. In DNA, the CDR3 is TGTGCCTGGAGGAGGGCTGAAAAACTGTTTTTT.

The V gene is TRBV6-2 or TRBV6-3, the J gene TRBJ2-3, with D perhaps matching TRBD2 (7 bases). V shed 5 bases and J shed 4 bases, with 13 bases lying between them. The CDR3 length is 14 residues. CDR1 and CDR2 (germline): MNHEY, SVGEGT. CDR3 DNA sequence: TGTGCCAGCAGTCTGGGGGGGCCATCAGATACGCAGTATTTT. Encoded protein: CASSLGGPSDTQYF.

This clone occurred once. The rearrangement uses TRBV11-1 and TRBJ1-1; weak D call: TRBD1 (5 bases). The germline CDR1 and CDR2 sequences are SGHAT and FQDESV (reference sequence). The CDR3 sequence is 15 residues long. Trimming took 5 bases from V and 3 from J, leaving 16 bases between them. The CDR3 loop reads CASSLEWGLDTEAFF. The CDR3, as DNA: TGTGCCAGCAGCCTAGAGTGGGGCTTGGACACTGAAGCTTTCTTT.

V gene TRBV30 combines with J gene TRBJ1-4; 10 positions match TRBD1. The CDR3 is 14 residues long. Germline V gene lookup returns CDR1 GTSNPN and CDR2 SVGIG (reference sequence). The V gene end was trimmed by 7 bases and the J gene end by 8 bases; junction bases not matched to a gene: 10. Here the CDR3 reads CASSGTGVFEKLFF. CDR3 DNA: TGTGCCTCCTCCGGGACAGGGGTATTCGAAAAACTGTTTTTT.

The V gene is TRBV7-2, the J gene TRBJ1-2; D is perhaps TRBD1 (5 bases). The length of the CDR3 is 16 residues. Germline lookup yields CDR1 SGHTA and CDR2 FQGNSA. V lost 6 bases and J lost 3, with 20 bases in between. The CDR3 region is CASSPAGRATDYGYTF. CDR3 in DNA: TGTGCCAGCAGTCCAGCTGGCAGGGCAACCGACTATGGCTACACCTTC.

There are a few counts of this clone. This chain joins TRBV5-1 and TRBJ1-2, with D uncertain. CDR3 size: 15 residues. Trimming left V 6 bases short and J 8 bases short, with 23 bases between. The germline V gene has CDR1 SGHRS and CDR2 YFSETQ. The CDR3 nucleotides read TGCGCCAGCAACCCGAGCGTGTTTTTACCGAAAGGCTACACCTTC. As protein: CASNPSVFLPKGYTF.

V gene TRBV3-1 (or the pseudogene TRBV3-2) combines with J gene TRBJ2-4; the D gene is possibly TRBD2 (5 bases). Germline lookup yields CDR1 LGHDT and CDR2 YNNKEL (reference sequence). This CDR3 comprises 16 residues. Trimming shortened V by 2 bases and J by 6 bases, and 17 bases separated the two germline ends. The CDR3 region is CASSQLTSMGRNIQYF. The CDR3 DNA sequence: TGTGCCAGCAGCCAACTCACCTCTATGGGGAGAAACATTCAGTACTTC.

Only one count was recorded for this clone. The chain is built from TRBV2 and TRBJ2-2; perhaps TRBD1 as D (5 bases). Germline loops: CDR1 SNHLY, CDR2 FYNNEI. CDR3 length: 14 residues. Trimming stripped 3 bases from V and 8 bases from J, with 13 bases between. In DNA, the CDR3 is TGTGCCAGCAGTGAGGGGCAAAGGTGGGGGGAGCTGTTTTTT. It codes for CASSEGQRWGELFF.

This sequence joins TRBV7-9 and TRBJ1-2, with D unresolved. The CDR3 totals 13 residues. V was pared by 2 bases and J by 8 bases, with 12 bases between. CDR1 SEHNR and CDR2 FQNEAQ come from the germline V gene (reference sequence). The CDR3 coding sequence is TGTGCCAGCAGCTTATCCTCTTTCTTGGGCTACACCTTC. As protein: CASSLSSFLGYTF.

The V call is TRBV3-1 (or the pseudogene TRBV3-2), the J call TRBJ2-5; D remains unclear. Trimming cost V 5 bases and J 3 bases, with 4 bases left between them. The CDR3 totals 11 residues. CDR1 is LGHDT, CDR2 YNNKEL, per germline (reference sequence). CDR3 sequence: CASSIEETQYF. The CDR3, as DNA: TGTGCCAGCAGCATAGAAGAGACCCAGTACTTC.

This chain connects TRBV7-2 to TRBJ1-4, with TRBD1 identical over 7 bases. This CDR3 has 15 amino acids. CDR1 SGHTA and CDR2 FQGNSA come from the germline V gene. The V and J ends lost 5 bases and 3 bases, in that order; junction bases with no gene match: 6. This chain's CDR3 is CASSPRGLANEKLFF. CDR3 coding DNA: TGTGCCAGCAGCCCGAGGGGGCTTGCTAATGAAAAACTGTTTTTT.

V is TRBV5-6 and J is TRBJ1-1, with TRBD1 as a possible D gene (5 bases). Germline CDR1 and CDR2: SGHDT and YYEEEE. The CDR3 extends over 14 amino acids. V lost 4 bases, J lost 4 bases, and 14 bases lay in between. The CDR3 reads CASSPSGGVTEAFF. CDR3 in DNA: TGTGCCAGCAGCCCGTCGGGGGGAGTCACTGAAGCTTTCTTT.

The J gene is TRBJ1-2, the V gene TRBV6-5, with 9 bases that match TRBD1. Per the germline V gene, CDR1 is MNHEY and CDR2 is SVGAGI. The V gene end was trimmed by 6 bases and the J gene end by 8 bases; junction bases not matched to a gene: 7. CDR3 size: 13 residues. CDR3 amino acids: CASRPTGGKGYTF. As DNA, the CDR3 is TGTGCCAGCAGACCGACAGGGGGGAAAGGCTACACCTTC.

The chain joins TRBV3-1 (or the pseudogene TRBV3-2) to TRBJ2-2; D possibly corresponds to TRBD1 (5 bases). V was pared by 6 bases and J by 6 bases, with 14 bases between. Germline V lookup: CDR1 LGHDT, CDR2 YNNKEL (reference sequence). The CDR3 is made up of 14 amino acids. The CDR3 protein is CASSRTGDAGELFF. CDR3 bases: TGTGCCAGCAGTCGTACAGGAGACGCCGGGGAGCTGTTTTTT.

The chain is built from TRBV29-1 and TRBJ1-4; maybe TRBD1 (5 bases). In germline, CDR1 is SQVTM, CDR2 ANQGSEA. This CDR3 has 14 amino acids. V lost 6 bases to trimming and J lost 0 bases, with 11 bases between them. The DNA for the CDR3 is TGCAGCGTCAAAGCGGGGGCAACTAATGAAAAACTGTTTTTT. Encoded protein: CSVKAGATNEKLFF.

The V gene is TRBV10-1, the J gene TRBJ2-7; 7 bases are shared with TRBD1. Germline V CDR1 and CDR2: WNHNN, SYGVQD (reference sequence). With 7 bases clipped from V and 3 bases from J, the junction kept 9 bases outside the gene matches. The CDR3 consists of 14 residues. The CDR3 DNA sequence: TGCGCCAGCACCCTGGGACAGCAAATCTACGAGCAGTACTTC. Translating it yields CASTLGQQIYEQYF.

The chain carries TRBV5-1 and TRBJ1-1, with 9 bases that match TRBD1. The CDR3 is 16 amino acids. Germline CDR1 and CDR2: SGHRS and YFSETQ. The J segment lost 6 bases and the V segment lost 4 bases, leaving 13 bases of the junction unmatched. Here the CDR3 DNA reads TGCGCCAGCAGCCTGGGTCGGGACAGGGAGCGTCCTGAAGCTTTCTTT. Encoded protein: CASSLGRDRERPEAFF.

The rearrangement links TRBV6-1 to TRBJ1-6, with 10 bases aligning to TRBD1. J was trimmed by 6 bases and V by 0 bases; bases with no gene match: 8. Germline V gene data show CDR1 as MNHNS and CDR2 as SASEGT. The CDR3 covers 18 residues. The CDR3 DNA reads as TGTGCCAGCAGTGAAGCGAAGGTGGGGACAGGGGTTAATTCACCCCTCCACTTT. Translation: CASSEAKVGTGVNSPLHF.

V and J are TRBV11-2 and TRBJ2-5; tentative D call: TRBD1 (6 bases). CDR1 is SGHAT and CDR2 is FQNNGV in the germline V gene. V was cut by 2 bases and J by 4 bases, with 23 bases left in between. The CDR3 is made up of 18 amino acids. The CDR3 coding sequence is TGTGCCAGCAGCTTAAGGGTACCGACAGGACAAGGGAGAGAGACCCAGTACTTC. Translated, it gives CASSLRVPTGQGRETQYF.